What follows are 26 T cell receptor beta chains derived from one specimen sequenced in a study of pediatric ulcerative colitis. TCRdb's copy holds only in-frame clones and misses some; the assay was immunoSEQ multiplex PCR. This table holds some 15,000 clones, about 80% found once. One to two pinch biopsies were taken from the rectum during colonoscopy. The sample consisted of gut tissue. The receptors were gathered from a boy aged 10-17 years who was a control in a study of pediatric ulcerative colitis.

The chain links TRBV4-2 to TRBJ1-2; D gene unclear. There are 16 residues in the CDR3. Germline values: CDR1 LGHNA, CDR2 YNFKEQ. The germline V and J ends were trimmed by 1 base and 10 bases, with 22 bases remaining between them. CDR3 sequence: CASSQALGRSTGHYTF. The CDR3 bases are TGTGCCAGCAGCCAAGCCCTTGGGCGAAGTACCGGTCACTACACCTTC.

This clone has a single count. The genes are TRBV12-5 and TRBJ2-3, with 9 positions matching TRBD2. V lost 3 bases to trimming and J lost 4 bases; unmatched junction nucleotides: 14. The CDR3 is 18 residues long. Looked up from germline, CDR1 is LGHNT and CDR2 is FRNRAP. The CDR3 loop is CASGLVVVAGDGADTQYF. CDR3 nucleotide sequence: TGTGCTAGTGGTTTAGTCGTAGTAGCGGGGGATGGTGCAGATACGCAGTATTTT.

This chain uses TRBV7-6 with TRBJ2-7, with no clear D. Germline V gene lookup returns CDR1 SGHVS and CDR2 FNYEAQ. The CDR3 is 14 residues long. V dropped 5 bases and J dropped 3 bases, with 14 bases sitting between them. The CDR3 loop reads CASSPSSTYYEQYF. CDR3 coding DNA: TGTGCCAGCAGCCCATCCTCCACCTACTACGAGCAGTACTTC. Drawing the rest from reference TRBV7-6 and TRBJ2-7, the complete variable domain is GAGVSQSPRYKVTKRGQDVALRCDPISGHVSLYWYRQALGQGPEFLTYFNYEAQQDKSGLPNDRFSAERPEGSISTLTIQRTEQRDSAMYRCASSPSSTYYEQYFGPGTRLTVT.

V and J are TRBV28 and TRBJ1-2; D is perhaps TRBD1 (6 bases). V dropped 3 bases and J dropped 0 bases, with 11 bases sitting between them. The CDR3 contains 15 residues. Germline V CDR1 and CDR2: MDHEN, SYDVKM. CDR3: CASSFFGTPNYGYTF. CDR3 in DNA: TGTGCCAGCAGTTTCTTCGGGACACCTAACTATGGCTACACCTTC.

The chain uses TRBV29-1 and TRBJ2-5; D ambiguous. The V and J ends lost 4 bases and 2 bases respectively, with 20 bases between them. CDR3 length: 16 residues. In germline, CDR1 is SQVTM, CDR2 ANQGSEA. The CDR3 DNA sequence: TGCAGCGTTGCTATTGGACCCAACCCGGCACAAGAGACCCAGTACTTC. Its translation: CSVAIGPNPAQETQYF.

The V gene is TRBV27, the J gene TRBJ2-7; a weak D match, TRBD2 (5 bases). The CDR3 runs to 15 residues. V was shortened by 2 bases and J by 3 bases, with 14 bases between the two germline ends. Germline CDR1 is MNHEY and CDR2 is SMNVEV (reference sequence). The CDR3 nucleotides are TGTGCCAGCAGTTTAGGGAGCGCGACCTTCTACGAGCAGTACTTC. Amino acid sequence: CASSLGSATFYEQYF.

This chain's CDR3 is CASSLASGQGREKLFF. CDR3 in DNA: TGTGCCAGCAGCTTGGCTTCGGGACAGGGGAGGGAAAAACTGTTTTTT. The chain is built from TRBV5-4 and TRBJ1-4, with TRBD1 identical over 10 bases. The V gene end was trimmed by 0 bases and the J gene end by 8 bases; junction bases not matched to a gene: 7. This CDR3 comprises 16 residues. The germline V gene has CDR1 SGHNT and CDR2 YYREEE (reference sequence).

The rearrangement joins TRBV4-3 to TRBJ2-1; 8 bases align to TRBD2. Trimming at V came to 4 bases and at J to 5 bases, leaving 10 bases not matched to a gene. The CDR3 contains 16 residues. The V gene's germline CDR1 is LGHNA and CDR2 YSLEER. DNA of the CDR3: TGCGCCAGCAGCCCGACCCTTAGCGGGGAAGACAATGAGCAGTTCTTC. Protein product: CASSPTLSGEDNEQFF.

This clone was seen a single time. This chain links TRBV7-3 with TRBJ2-3, with 7 bases that match TRBD1. V shed 4 bases, J shed 9 bases, and the junction held 1 base outside the gene matches. Germline CDR1 SGHTA, CDR2 FQGTGA. This CDR3 is 11 amino acids long. The CDR3 DNA is TGTGCCAGCAGCTCGACAGGGACGCAGTATTTT. Translated: CASSSTGTQYF.

This chain connects TRBV19 to TRBJ2-1, with TRBD1 matching over 9 bases. The CDR3 is 17 amino acids. J lost 3 bases, V lost 4 bases, and 10 bases had no gene match. Germline V gene lookup returns CDR1 LNHDA and CDR2 SQIVND (reference sequence). The CDR3: CASSREPGQGYYNEQFF. The CDR3 region has the DNA TGTGCCAGTAGTAGAGAACCGGGACAGGGATACTACAATGAGCAGTTCTTC.

The chain is built from TRBV4-1 and TRBJ2-1; maybe TRBD2 (5 bases). The germline CDR1 and CDR2 sequences are MGHRA and YSYEKL. V lost 0 bases and J 3 bases, leaving 21 bases between the germline ends. The CDR3 loop spans 19 amino acids. CDR3: CASSQEGGAGGGDYNEQFF. DNA for the CDR3: TGCGCCAGCAGCCAAGAAGGAGGAGCTGGCGGTGGAGACTACAATGAGCAGTTCTTC.

This clone turned up a few times. J is TRBJ2-2 and V is TRBV19; unclear D gene. The CDR3 contains 15 residues. Germline values: CDR1 LNHDA, CDR2 SQIVND (reference sequence). The germline V and J ends were trimmed by 2 bases and 3 bases, with 10 bases remaining between them. DNA of the CDR3: TGTGCCAGTAGTATACGGTCCTGGTACACCGGGGAGCTGTTTTTT. This translates into CASSIRSWYTGELFF.

The CDR3 DNA reads as TGTGCCAGTAGTCGTGCCTGGGGCCCCATGAACACTGAAGCTTTCTTT. It codes for CASSRAWGPMNTEAFF. V usage is TRBV19 and J usage is TRBJ1-1, with D perhaps matching TRBD1 (5 bases). The CDR3 is made up of 16 amino acids. CDR1 and CDR2 (germline): LNHDA, SQIVND (reference sequence). Deletions cut 5 bases from V and 0 bases from J, with 16 bases between.

The chain joins TRBV7-6 to TRBJ2-1; 7 bases align to TRBD2. The CDR3 contains 14 residues. V lost 7 bases, J lost 3 bases, and 6 bases stayed unmatched. Germline V gene lookup returns CDR1 SGHVS and CDR2 FNYEAQ. CDR3 nucleotide sequence: TGTGCCAGCACGATGGGGGGGGTCTACAATGAGCAGTTCTTC. Translation: CASTMGGVYNEQFF.

This rearrangement joins TRBV5-6 to TRBJ1-3, with D possibly being TRBD1 (6 bases). Germline values: CDR1 SGHDT, CDR2 YYEEEE. V shed 6 bases and J shed 7 bases, with 17 bases lying between them. CDR3 length: 14 amino acids. The chain's CDR3 is CASTTRGGGNTIYF. The CDR3 region has the DNA TGTGCCAGCACCACCCGGGGGGGCGGGAACACCATATATTTT.

The chain employs TRBV7-2 and TRBJ2-7; D call uncertain. V lost 3 bases to trimming and J lost 3 bases, with 9 bases between them. The CDR3 runs 13 residues. Germline V gene lookup returns CDR1 SGHTA and CDR2 FQGNSA. In DNA form, the CDR3 reads TGTGCCAGCAGCTTTACGTACGGCTACGAGCAGTACTTC. It yields the protein CASSFTYGYEQYF.

This clone was found a few times. CDR3 sequence: CASSLTGQGSYEQYF. The DNA of the CDR3 is TGTGCCAGCAGCCTTACGGGACAGGGTTCCTACGAGCAGTACTTC. The rearrangement joins TRBV7-8 to TRBJ2-7, with TRBD1 identical over 9 bases. The germline gives CDR1 SGHVS, CDR2 FQNEAQ. The CDR3 length is 15 residues. Losses at the gene ends were 5 bases for V and 1 base for J; bases not matched to a gene: 6.

The V and J genes are TRBV14 and TRBJ2-2; 11 nucleotides line up with TRBD2. The germline V gene encodes CDR1 SGHDN and CDR2 FVKESK. The V gene end was trimmed by 4 bases and the J gene end by 1 base; junction bases not matched to a gene: 5. This CDR3 contains 17 residues. The CDR3 DNA follows: TGTGCCAGCAGCCCAAAAGGGACTAGCGGGAACACCGGGGAGCTGTTTTTT. Protein: CASSPKGTSGNTGELFF.

The rearrangement uses TRBV30 and TRBJ1-3, with no clear D. Per the germline V gene, CDR1 is GTSNPN and CDR2 is SVGIG (reference sequence). V was shortened by 2 bases and J by 6 bases, with 8 bases between the two germline ends. CDR3 length: 12 amino acids. CDR3 DNA: TGTGCCTGGAGTAAAACGGTAAACACCATATATTTT. Its protein is CAWSKTVNTIYF.

The chain carries TRBV2 and TRBJ2-3; 8 bases line up with TRBD2. The V and J ends lost 6 bases and 1 base, in that order; junction bases with no gene match: 3. Germline values: CDR1 SNHLY, CDR2 FYNNEI. The CDR3 sequence is 14 residues long. The CDR3 region is CASRSGGGTDTQYF. The CDR3 bases are TGTGCCAGCAGGTCGGGGGGGGGCACAGATACGCAGTATTTT.

This clone is medium-sized by share. The gene calls are TRBV9 and TRBJ1-2; 8 bases are a match to TRBD1. J was trimmed by 4 bases and V by 3 bases; bases with no gene match: 5. Germline V gene lookup returns CDR1 SGDLS and CDR2 YYNGEE. The CDR3 runs to 14 residues. DNA for the CDR3: TGTGCCAGCAGCGCCTCGGACAGGGCCTATGGCTACACCTTC. Protein product: CASSASDRAYGYTF.

In its sample, this clone is medium-sized. This chain joins TRBV9 and TRBJ1-2, with 11 bases identical to TRBD1. CDR1 is SGDLS and CDR2 is YYNGEE in the germline V gene. The CDR3 length is 18 residues. V was pared by 4 bases and J by 4 bases, with 15 bases of the junction left unmatched. The CDR3 DNA reads as TGTGCCAGCAGCCCTTTACCGGGACAGGGGGACCTTTTCTATGGCTACACCTTC. Protein: CASSPLPGQGDLFYGYTF. The entire variable domain, with the rest obtained from reference TRBV9 and TRBJ1-2, is as follows: DSGVTQTPKHLITATGQRVTLRCSPRSGDLSVYWYQQSLDQGLQFLIQYYNGEERAKGNILERFSAQQFPDLHSELNLSSLELGDSALYFCASSPLPGQGDLFYGYTFGSGTRLTVV.

The chain couples TRBV30 to TRBJ1-3, with unresolved D. The CDR3 runs 16 residues. The germline gives CDR1 GTSNPN, CDR2 SVGIG (reference sequence). Trimming took off 0 bases at V and 1 base at J, with 13 bases between the two ends. CDR3 residues: CAWSVLWGGSGNTIYF. The CDR3 coding sequence is TGTGCCTGGAGTGTACTATGGGGAGGATCTGGAAACACCATATATTTT.

The V call is TRBV5-1, the J call TRBJ2-6; D is unresolved. Germline assignment: CDR1 SGHRS and CDR2 YFSETQ. The V and J ends lost 4 bases and 0 bases respectively, with 20 bases between them. The CDR3 contains 19 residues. The CDR3 is CASSPRLRSPYSGANVLTF. In DNA form, the CDR3 reads TGCGCCAGCAGCCCCCGCCTCCGGTCCCCTTACTCTGGGGCCAACGTCCTGACTTTC.

The chain is built from TRBV19 and TRBJ2-1, with 9 nucleotides matching TRBD2. Germline CDR1 and CDR2: LNHDA and SQIVND (reference sequence). Losses at the gene ends were 8 bases for V and 1 base for J; bases not matched to a gene: 6. The CDR3 runs 15 residues. The CDR3 reads CASRWTSESYNEQFF. The CDR3 DNA reads TGTGCCAGTCGATGGACTAGCGAATCCTACAATGAGCAGTTCTTC.

This clone was detected only once. J is TRBJ2-1 and V is TRBV18; D call uncertain. V lost 2 bases to trimming and J lost 0 bases, with 11 bases between them. Germline V lookup: CDR1 KGHSH, CDR2 LQKENI. This CDR3 region has 16 residues. CDR3 residues: CASSPGRTSSYNEQFF. The CDR3 bases are TGTGCCAGCTCACCAGGACGGACGAGCTCCTACAATGAGCAGTTCTTC.